These 17 T cell receptor beta chains were sequenced from one sample in a study of blood T cell repertoires in COVID-19. Produced via immunoSEQ multiplex PCR; TCRdb's table is partial and in-frame only. The data contain some 87,000 clones, 80% to 95% of them singletons. The sample consisted of peripheral blood. These receptors all come from a woman aged 55-75 years with active COVID-19.

This chain connects TRBV24-1 to TRBJ2-1, with TRBD2 matching 8 bases. The CDR3 is made up of 16 amino acids. Germline assignment: CDR1 KGHDR and CDR2 SFDVKD. With 4 bases clipped from V and 9 bases from J, the junction kept 13 bases outside the gene matches. As DNA, the CDR3 is TGTGCCACCAGTGACACCGGTCGGGAGGGGCGGAGTGAGCAGTTCTTC. Amino acid sequence: CATSDTGREGRSEQFF.

The J gene is TRBJ1-5, the V gene TRBV7-8, with 9 positions matching TRBD1. The germline V gene has CDR1 SGHVS and CDR2 FQNEAQ. This CDR3 has 15 residues. Trimming cost V 5 bases and J 4 bases; bases outside gene matches: 6. The CDR3 region has the DNA TGTGCCAGCAGCCAAGACAGGGGGGTAAATCAGCCCCAGCATTTT. Amino acids: CASSQDRGVNQPQHF.

This clone was seen a single time. V usage is TRBV19 and J usage is TRBJ2-7, with D perhaps TRBD1 (5 bases). There are 14 residues in the CDR3. Trimming took off 5 bases at V and 2 bases at J, with 13 bases between the two ends. CDR1 and CDR2 from the germline V gene are LNHDA and SQIVND (reference sequence). CDR3 coding DNA: TGTGCCAGTAGTCCGCCCCAGGGAACCTACGAGCAGTACTTC. It specifies CASSPPQGTYEQYF.

The V and J genes are TRBV19 and TRBJ2-3; weak D call: TRBD2 (5 bases). From germline, CDR1 is LNHDA and CDR2 SQIVND (reference sequence). The V gene lost 6 bases and the J gene lost 3 bases, with 13 bases spanning the gap. This CDR3 is 14 amino acids long. Here the CDR3 DNA reads TGTGCCAGTAGGTCGACGGGAAGGACAGATACGCAGTATTTT. Its protein is CASRSTGRTDTQYF.

This clone was picked up one time. The chain carries TRBV5-1 and TRBJ1-1; no clear D gene. Trimming took off 3 bases at V and 4 bases at J, with 13 bases between the two ends. Germline V gives CDR1 SGHRS, CDR2 YFSETQ. The CDR3 consists of 14 residues. The CDR3 nucleotides read TGCGCCAGCAGCTCGGGCGGGCTGGGCACTGAAGCTTTCTTT. It yields the protein CASSSGGLGTEAFF.

V usage is TRBV6-5 and J usage is TRBJ1-1; the D is unclear. The CDR3 has 15 amino acids. Germline V gene lookup returns CDR1 MNHEY and CDR2 SVGAGI. Trimming left V 5 bases short and J 2 bases short, with 15 bases between. The CDR3: CASSKITVTNTEAFF. In DNA form, the CDR3 reads TGTGCCAGCAGTAAGATCACAGTGACCAACACTGAAGCTTTCTTT.

V is TRBV6-1 and J is TRBJ2-1; TRBD2 matches 10 bases. This CDR3 spans 15 amino acids. Germline V gives CDR1 MNHNS, CDR2 SASEGT. Unmatched junction bases numbered 5, after V lost 1 base and J lost 8 bases. CDR3 bases: TGTGCCAGCAGTGAAGAAAGCGGGAGGGCCCATGAGCAGTTCTTC. Translated: CASSEESGRAHEQFF.

This chain connects TRBV19 to TRBJ1-4; TRBD1 aligns across 9 bases. The CDR3 has 15 amino acids. Germline V gene data show CDR1 as LNHDA and CDR2 as SQIVND (reference sequence). After removal of 4 bases from V and 7 bases from J, the junction contained 7 bases not matched to a gene. CDR3 DNA: TGTGCCAGTAGTAATGCGGGACAGGGCTTTGAAAAACTGTTTTTT. Amino acids: CASSNAGQGFEKLFF.

The chain couples TRBV5-4 to TRBJ1-2, with 8 positions matching TRBD1. J gave up 4 bases and V 2 bases, and 7 bases lay outside the gene matches. The CDR3 is 15 amino acids. Germline CDR1 reads SGHNT; CDR2 reads YYREEE (reference sequence). CDR3 coding DNA: TGTGCCAGCAGCTTAGGACAGGGATCCATCTATGGCTACACCTTC. As protein: CASSLGQGSIYGYTF.

This clone was recorded once. The genes are TRBV18 and TRBJ2-5, with unresolved D. This CDR3 is 14 amino acids long. Between the trimmed V and J ends, which lost 0 bases and 0 bases, there was a span of 5 bases. CDR1 and CDR2 from the germline V gene are KGHSH and LQKENI. CDR3 DNA: TGTGCCAGCTCACCACCAAACTACCAAGAGACCCAGTACTTC. Its translation: CASSPPNYQETQYF.

The gene calls are TRBV4-1 and TRBJ2-1, with 10 bases lining up with TRBD1. Germline CDR1 is MGHRA and CDR2 is YSYEKL. V was pared by 0 bases and J by 6 bases, with 2 bases of the junction left unmatched. The CDR3 runs 15 residues. CDR3 in DNA: TGCGCCAGCAGCCAAGAGTGGACAGGGGGCAATGAGCAGTTCTTC. It encodes CASSQEWTGGNEQFF.

In this sample, this clone turned up once. V gene TRBV30 combines with J gene TRBJ1-6, with 8 bases identical to TRBD1. The CDR3 is 13 residues long. V shed 0 bases and J 11 bases; nucleotides not matched to a gene: 3. The germline V gene has CDR1 GTSNPN and CDR2 SVGIG (reference sequence). The CDR3 is CAWSVDRGAPLHF. CDR3 DNA: TGTGCCTGGAGTGTAGACAGGGGTGCACCCCTCCACTTT.

The rearrangement links TRBV12-3 or TRBV12-4 to TRBJ2-3; no clear D gene. The CDR3 has 12 amino acids. Trimming stripped 5 bases from V and 14 bases from J, with 17 bases between. The CDR3, as DNA: TGTGCCAGCAGTCCAGCTGTGGGCCTCGCGTATTTT. This codes for CASSPAVGLAYF.

The chain joins TRBV15 to TRBJ2-3; 7 bases map to TRBD2. J gave up 2 bases and V 0 bases, and 5 bases lay outside the gene matches. CDR1 and CDR2 (germline): LNHNV, YYDKDF (reference sequence). There are 16 residues in the CDR3. CDR3 in DNA: TGTGCCACCAGCAGAGATCGAGCGGGATTCACAGATACGCAGTATTTT. Translated: CATSRDRAGFTDTQYF.

The V call is TRBV6-5, the J call TRBJ2-2; D might be TRBD2 (5 bases). This CDR3 has 13 amino acids. V lost 9 bases to trimming and J lost 4 bases, with 12 bases between them. The V gene's germline CDR1 is MNHEY and CDR2 SVGAGI. CDR3 in DNA: TGTGCCAGTATCTCGGGGTCCACCGGGGAGCTGTTTTTT. Translation gives CASISGSTGELFF.

The chain combines TRBV11-2 with TRBJ2-1, with D uncertain. This CDR3 is built from 13 residues. Deletions cut 6 bases from V and 10 bases from J, with 16 bases between. Germline CDR1 is SGHAT and CDR2 is FQNNGV. The CDR3 here is CASSPEWATEQFF. In DNA, the CDR3 is TGTGCCAGCAGTCCAGAGTGGGCCACAGAGCAGTTCTTC. Full variable domain (outside the CDR3, taken from reference TRBV11-2 and TRBJ2-1): EAGVAQSPRYKIIEKRQSVAFWCNPISGHATLYWYQQILGQGPKLLIQFQNNGVVDDSQLPKDRFSAERLKGVDSTLKIQPAKLEDSAVYLCASSPEWATEQFFGPGTRLTVL.

This clone was observed once. V gene TRBV10-3 combines with J gene TRBJ1-2, with 9 bases fitting TRBD1. Germline loops: CDR1 ENHRY, CDR2 SYGVKD. CDR3 length: 16 residues. The trim removed 0 bases at V and 5 bases at J, leaving 7 bases unmatched. CDR3 loop: CAISESTGGASYGYTF. In nucleotides, the CDR3 is TGTGCCATCAGTGAGTCTACAGGGGGCGCTTCTTATGGCTACACCTTC.